This T cell receptor (beta chain) emerged from a study of T cells expressing NK-cell markers. The overall study: Repertoires of TCR beta were obtained from T cells sorted as CD3+CD56+NKG2C+, CD3+CD56+NKG2C- and CD3+CD56-NKG2C+. HCMV seropositivity characterized most of the eight sequenced donors, and seronegativity one. Regarding the study as a whole: Once again these clonotypes came out on top in the CD3+CD56-NKG2C+ fraction of a handful of donors. Among CD8+ T cells from five or six donors, dominant NKG2C+ clonotypes accounted for roughly 1.0-7.0%.

With the 5' RACE reads reprocessed, TCRdb shows one record per CDR3 protein and no DNA. This table holds about 110,000 distinct CDR3 sequences. As regards this clonotype: Its specificity is not known.

The receptor comes from a woman between 18 and 75 years old in good health. The sample taken for sequencing was blood T cells: a sorted CD56 or NKG2C T cell subset, CD4+ or CD8+ T cells, or bulk PBMC T cells (not recorded which).

The CDR3: CSVEGTEAITDTQYF. This chain connects TRBV29-1 to TRBJ2-3. Germline CDR1 reads SQVTM; CDR2 reads ANQGSEA. The CDR3 runs to 15 residues.